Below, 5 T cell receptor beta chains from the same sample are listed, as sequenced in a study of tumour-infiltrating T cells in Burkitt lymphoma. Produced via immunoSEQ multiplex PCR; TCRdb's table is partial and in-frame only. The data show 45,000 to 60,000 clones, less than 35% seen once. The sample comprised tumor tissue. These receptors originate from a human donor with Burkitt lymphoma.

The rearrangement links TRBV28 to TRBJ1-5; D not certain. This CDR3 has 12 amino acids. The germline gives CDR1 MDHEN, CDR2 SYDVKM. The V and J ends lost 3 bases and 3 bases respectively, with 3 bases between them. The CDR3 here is CASSLVNQPQHF. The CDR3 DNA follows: TGTGCCAGCAGTTTGGTCAATCAGCCCCAGCATTTT.

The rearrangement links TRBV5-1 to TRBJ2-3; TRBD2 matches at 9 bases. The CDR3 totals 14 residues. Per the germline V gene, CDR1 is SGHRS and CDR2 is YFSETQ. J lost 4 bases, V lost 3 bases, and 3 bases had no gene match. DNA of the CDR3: TGCGCCAGCAGCTCCGCGGGGGGGTCAGATACGCAGTATTTT. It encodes CASSSAGGSDTQYF.

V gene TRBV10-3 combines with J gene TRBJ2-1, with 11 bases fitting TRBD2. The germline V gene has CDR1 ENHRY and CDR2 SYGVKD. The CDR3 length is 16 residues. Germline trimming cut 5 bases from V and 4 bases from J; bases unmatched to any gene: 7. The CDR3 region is CAISHPTSGVYNEQFF. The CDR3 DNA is TGTGCCATCAGTCATCCGACTAGCGGGGTTTACAATGAGCAGTTCTTC.

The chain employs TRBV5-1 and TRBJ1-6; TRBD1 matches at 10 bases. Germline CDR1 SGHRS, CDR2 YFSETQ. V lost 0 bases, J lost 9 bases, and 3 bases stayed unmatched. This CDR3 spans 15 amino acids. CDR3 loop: CASSLGQGAGSPLHF. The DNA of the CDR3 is TGCGCCAGCAGCTTGGGACAGGGGGCCGGTTCACCCCTCCACTTT.

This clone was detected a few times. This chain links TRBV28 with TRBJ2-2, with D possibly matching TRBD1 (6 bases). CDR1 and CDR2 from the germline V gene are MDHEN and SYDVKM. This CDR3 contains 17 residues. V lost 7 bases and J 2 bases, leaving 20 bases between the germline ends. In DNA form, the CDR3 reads TGTGCCAGCATCTACGGTCGGGGCAGGGGAAACACCGGGGAGCTGTTTTTT. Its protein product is CASIYGRGRGNTGELFF.